The source of this T cell receptor (beta chain) is a study of cytomegalovirus exposure and HLA in healthy donors. Looking at the study overall: Within an early data release were about 85 million unique TCRs drawn from HLA-typed donors.

The PCR contained 60 Vbeta and 13 Jbeta primers. Profiled with immunoSEQ multiplex PCR; TCRdb holds only in-frame clones, not every one. The sample consists of some 150,000 clones, roughly four fifths of them appearing once. To note about this clone: What it binds is unknown.

Study conclusions and caveats: Exclusion as indistinguishable affected some V segments, including TRBV6-2 and TRBV6-3. Productive status was seen about 90% or about 30% of the time for most TCR beta V segments in an earlier analysis.

The CDR3 has 15 residues. The germline V gene encodes CDR1 SGDLS and CDR2 YYNGEE. Trimming cost V 2 bases and J 4 bases, with 13 bases left between them. The sequencing input was PBMCs. The receptor was derived from a man aged 18 to 35 in good health and CMV-seropositive. The chain joins TRBV9 to TRBJ1-3; TRBD1 might be the D (6 bases). Here the CDR3 DNA reads TGTGCCAGCAGCGTCGATCAGGGGACGGGAAACACCATATATTTT. Amino acid sequence: CASSVDQGTGNTIYF. The variable domain in full, with the rest retrieved from reference TRBV9 and TRBJ1-3, is DSGVTQTPKHLITATGQRVTLRCSPRSGDLSVYWYQQSLDQGLQFLIQYYNGEERAKGNILERFSAQQFPDLHSELNLSSLELGDSALYFCASSVDQGTGNTIYFGEGSWLTVV.